This T cell receptor beta chain appears in the sequencing data of a study of identical twins. This CDR3 spans 15 amino acids. Germline V gene sequence: CDR1 MDHEN, CDR2 SYDVKM. V shed 3 bases, J shed 4 bases, and the junction held 8 bases outside the gene matches. Using its own MiXCR run on the 5' RACE reads, TCRdb lists one record per CDR3 protein. Of about 280,000 distinct CDR3 sequences in the sample, roughly 8.6% are singletons; the top ten hold less than 2.5%. These same records also appear under a second study, on yellow fever vaccine responses in identical twins.

This TCR derives from a woman younger than 35 in good health. The V call is TRBV28, the J call TRBJ2-7; TRBD1 agrees at 8 bases. Sequencing was carried out using memory (CD45RO+) T cells sorted from blood. CDR3 region: CASSLFGQGVYEQYV. The DNA for the CDR3 is TGTGCCAGCAGTTTGTTCGGACAGGGTGTTTACGAGCAGTACGTC.